The 19 T cell receptor beta chains reported below all come from one sample, sequenced in a study of shared clonotypes between healthy human individuals. Terminally differentiated effector memory CD45RA+ cells were excluded from the naive CD8 cells, which were CD45RO-negative and positively selected for CCR7. Method: immunoSEQ multiplex PCR; TCRdb's copy keeps in-frame clones and lacks some. This sample has millions of clones, with about 95% found just once. The sample was naive CD8+ T cells sorted from blood. The receptors shown here come from a man in his late teens or twenties in good health.

About this clone: Other DNA sequences within the sample encode an identical CDR3. The chain recombines TRBV29-1 with TRBJ2-7; D may match TRBD1 or TRBD2 (7 bases each). Deletions cut 6 bases from V and 3 bases from J, with 12 bases between. CDR3 length: 12 residues. CDR1 is SQVTM and CDR2 is ANQGSEA in the germline V gene. The CDR3: CSVGGDSYEQYF. The CDR3 coding sequence is TGCAGCGTAGGGGGGGACAGCTACGAGCAGTACTTC.

This rearrangement joins TRBV9 to TRBJ2-7; tentatively, D is TRBD1 (5 bases). This CDR3 region has 15 residues. Trimming stripped 0 bases from V and 0 bases from J, with 10 bases between. CDR1 is SGDLS, CDR2 YYNGEE, per germline. CDR3 sequence (DNA): TGTGCCAGCAGCGTAGAGGGGTCCCCCTCCTACGAGCAGTACTTC. The encoded protein is CASSVEGSPSYEQYF.

This clone occurred a few times. V gene TRBV7-9 combines with J gene TRBJ1-6; D is ambiguous. This CDR3 comprises 15 residues. CDR1 is SEHNR, CDR2 FQNEAQ, per germline (reference sequence). Trimming left V 4 bases short and J 2 bases short, with 9 bases between. The CDR3 is CASSSSRTYNSPLHF. The CDR3 DNA reads TGTGCCAGCAGCTCAAGCAGAACCTATAATTCACCCCTCCACTTT.

This rearrangement joins TRBV4-1 to TRBJ2-2; D remains unclear. Trimming left V 5 bases short and J 4 bases short, with 20 bases between. The CDR3 is 17 residues long. Looked up from germline, CDR1 is MGHRA and CDR2 is YSYEKL. CDR3 sequence reads: CASSFPREGPGTGELFF. The CDR3 bases are TGCGCCAGCAGCTTTCCAAGGGAAGGGCCGGGCACCGGGGAGCTGTTTTTT.

With respect to this clone: At the DNA level, this CDR3 is encoded by other sequences in the same sample as well. The chain combines TRBV6-5 with TRBJ1-1; no clear D gene. V was pared by 4 bases and J by 1 base, with 1 base between. CDR1 and CDR2 from the germline V gene are MNHEY and SVGAGI. This CDR3 contains 11 residues. DNA of the CDR3: TGTGCCAGCAGTTCGAACACTGAAGCTTTCTTT. Translated, it gives CASSSNTEAFF.

The V gene is TRBV14, the J gene TRBJ2-7, with D hard to call. Per the germline V gene, CDR1 is SGHDN and CDR2 is FVKESK. The CDR3 length is 16 residues. The V end was cut by 0 bases, the J end by 1 base, with 13 bases between. The CDR3: CASSQERGKLSYEQYF. The DNA of the CDR3 is TGTGCCAGCAGCCAAGAGCGCGGCAAACTTTCCTACGAGCAGTACTTC.

This chain links TRBV7-8 with TRBJ1-4, with D possibly TRBD1 on 6 matching bases. V was cut by 2 bases and J by 9 bases, with 16 bases left in between. Germline loops: CDR1 SGHVS, CDR2 FQNEAQ. This CDR3 has 15 residues. For the CDR3, the DNA is TGTGCCAGCAGCTTACGCGGGGGCGGCCCCAAAAAACTGTTTTTT. Its protein product is CASSLRGGGPKKLFF.

The chain has TRBV6-5 and TRBJ2-7, with no clear D. V lost 4 bases to trimming and J lost 3 bases, with 10 bases between them. CDR3 length equals 13 residues. Germline assignment: CDR1 MNHEY and CDR2 SVGAGI. CDR3 DNA sequence: TGTGCCAGCAGTTTAATGGAGAGCTACGAGCAGTACTTC. Translating it yields CASSLMESYEQYF.

V gene TRBV7-9 combines with J gene TRBJ2-1, with a weak D call TRBD2 (6 bases). Germline V lookup: CDR1 SEHNR, CDR2 FQNEAQ (reference sequence). This CDR3 comprises 16 residues. V was shortened by 5 bases and J by 6 bases, with 20 bases between the two germline ends. The CDR3 sequence: CASSPYVGGGSNEQFF. The CDR3 DNA reads as TGTGCCAGCAGCCCCTATGTGGGGGGTGGGTCCAATGAGCAGTTCTTC.

This chain connects TRBV7-2 to TRBJ1-1; D gene ambiguous. The CDR3 extends over 16 amino acids. V lost 5 bases and J lost 0, with 16 bases in between. Germline values: CDR1 SGHTA, CDR2 FQGNSA. Here the CDR3 DNA reads TGTGCCAGCAGCCGGCTGGGGTCGACGGTGAACACTGAAGCTTTCTTT. The encoded protein is CASSRLGSTVNTEAFF.

Worth noting for this clone: The junction shows a germline mismatch at one end, possibly a read error. This sequence joins TRBV7-7 and TRBJ2-3, with D uncertain. Germline CDR1 is SSHAT and CDR2 is FNYEAQ (reference sequence). The CDR3 sequence is 14 residues long. The CDR3 protein is CASSPEVDTDTQYF. CDR3 nucleotide sequence: TGTGCTAGCAGCCCCGAGGTCGACACAGATACGCAGTATTTT.

The V call is TRBV15, the J call TRBJ1-1, with TRBD1 matching over 7 bases. The CDR3 length is 14 residues. Germline CDR1 and CDR2: LNHNV and YYDKDF (reference sequence). V was pared by 5 bases and J by 1 base, with 4 bases of the junction left unmatched. The CDR3, as DNA: TGTGCCACCAGCTTCAGGGGGGAGAACACTGAAGCTTTCTTT. It specifies CATSFRGENTEAFF.

This rearrangement joins TRBV29-1 to TRBJ1-1; perhaps TRBD1 as D (5 bases). V was trimmed by 1 base and J by 4 bases, leaving 13 bases between them. This CDR3 region has 14 residues. Germline V lookup: CDR1 SQVTM, CDR2 ANQGSEA. The CDR3 sequence: CSVEATGGGTEAFF. CDR3 nucleotides: TGCAGCGTTGAAGCGACGGGCGGGGGCACTGAAGCTTTCTTT. The whole variable domain, filled in from reference TRBV29-1 and TRBJ1-1, reads SAVISQKPSRDICQRGTSLTIQCQVDSQVTMMFWYRQQPGQSLTLIATANQGSEATYESGFVIDKFPISRPNLTFSTLTVSNMSPEDSSIYLCSVEATGGGTEAFFGQGTRLTVV.

The chain joins TRBV19 to TRBJ2-1; tentative D call: TRBD1 (6 bases). There are 13 residues in the CDR3. The V gene lost 7 bases and the J gene lost 7 bases, with 14 bases spanning the gap. Germline CDR1 reads LNHDA; CDR2 reads SQIVND (reference sequence). The CDR3 DNA is TGTGCCAGTACCACTACAGGGTTTAATGAGCAGTTCTTC. Its protein is CASTTTGFNEQFF.

The chain employs TRBV9 and TRBJ2-7; D might be TRBD1 (5 bases). With 3 bases removed from V and 2 bases from J, the gap between germline ends came to 12 bases. The CDR3 totals 14 residues. Germline CDR1 is SGDLS and CDR2 is YYNGEE. In nucleotides, the CDR3 is TGTGCCAGCAGCGAAGAAGACAGAGCCTACGAGCAGTACTTC. This gives the protein CASSEEDRAYEQYF. Drawing the rest from reference TRBV9 and TRBJ2-7, the complete variable domain is DSGVTQTPKHLITATGQRVTLRCSPRSGDLSVYWYQQSLDQGLQFLIQYYNGEERAKGNILERFSAQQFPDLHSELNLSSLELGDSALYFCASSEEDRAYEQYFGPGTRLTVT.

A single count supports this clone. This sequence joins TRBV6-5 and TRBJ2-3; 9 bases are a match to TRBD2. The V gene end was trimmed by 6 bases and the J gene end by 4 bases; junction bases not matched to a gene: 8. The V gene's germline CDR1 is MNHEY and CDR2 SVGAGI. The CDR3 runs 15 residues. The CDR3 DNA reads as TGTGCCAGCAGGCTAGGACTAGCGCTCCCAGATACGCAGTATTTT. This encodes CASRLGLALPDTQYF.

J is TRBJ2-1 and V is TRBV4-3, with TRBD2 matching over 10 bases. CDR1 is LGHNA, CDR2 YSLEER, per germline. This CDR3 has 18 residues. J was trimmed by 7 bases and V by 0 bases; bases with no gene match: 12. The DNA for the CDR3 is TGCGCCAGCAGCCAAGATATCGCAGCGGGAGGGCCCTGGAATGAGCAGTTCTTC. It codes for CASSQDIAAGGPWNEQFF.

The genes are TRBV30 and TRBJ2-3; TRBD2 is a possible D gene (7 bases). The V end was cut by 4 bases, the J end by 0 bases, with 14 bases between. Germline loops: CDR1 GTSNPN, CDR2 SVGIG (reference sequence). The CDR3 spans 15 residues. Written as DNA, the CDR3 is TGTGCCTGGACCGAGGGGGGGGCTAGCACAGATACGCAGTATTTT. As protein: CAWTEGGASTDTQYF.

In the case of this clone: The sample holds other DNA sequences that translate to the same CDR3. The V and J genes are TRBV5-1 and TRBJ2-3; TRBD2 matches 11 bases. Germline values: CDR1 SGHRS, CDR2 YFSETQ. CDR3 length: 17 residues. J lost 1 base, V lost 0 bases, and 4 bases had no gene match. CDR3 amino acids: CASSLATSGGRTDTQYF. The DNA of the CDR3 is TGCGCCAGCAGCTTGGCCACTAGCGGGGGCCGCACAGATACGCAGTATTTT.